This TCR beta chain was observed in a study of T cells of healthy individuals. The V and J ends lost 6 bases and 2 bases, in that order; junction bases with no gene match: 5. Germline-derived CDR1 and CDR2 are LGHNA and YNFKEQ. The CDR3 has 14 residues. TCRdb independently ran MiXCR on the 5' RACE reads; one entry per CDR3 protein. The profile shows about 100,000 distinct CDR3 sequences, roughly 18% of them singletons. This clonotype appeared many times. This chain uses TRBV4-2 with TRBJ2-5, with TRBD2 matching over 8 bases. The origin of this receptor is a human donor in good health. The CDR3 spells CASRRAGAQETQYF. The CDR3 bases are TGTGCCAGCAGGCGAGCGGGGGCTCAAGAGACCCAGTACTTC.